Below are 30 T cell receptor beta chains sequenced from a single sample in a study of Graves' ophthalmopathy and Graves' hyperthyroidism. Investigators amplified TCR beta CDR3 regions from RNA transcripts. In the first round, RT-PCR was carried out with HTBI primers, and a multiplex PCR formed the second round. Each CDR3 protein is one row after TCRdb ran MiXCR on the multiplex PCR reads. The sample lists 230,000 or so distinct CDR3 sequences; 45% were seen once. Sequenced: peripheral blood. The receptors were gathered from an adult man with Graves' ophthalmopathy.

The chain uses TRBV9 and TRBJ1-1, with D perhaps matching TRBD1 (5 bases). V gave up 4 bases and J gave up 4 bases, with 20 bases separating them. This CDR3 region has 16 residues. Germline loops: CDR1 SGDLS, CDR2 YYNGEE. The CDR3 nucleotides are TGTGCCAGCAGCACATCGGCAGGGATGGAGGGCACTGAAGCTTTCTTT. This sequence encodes CASSTSAGMEGTEAFF.

This clonotype came up once. This sequence joins TRBV20-1 and TRBJ2-7; the match to TRBD1 covers 10 bases. CDR1 DFQATT and CDR2 SNEGSKA come from the germline V gene (reference sequence). With V trimmed by 5 bases and J by 3 bases, 10 bases remained unmatched. The CDR3 contains 15 residues. CDR3 sequence: CSASPSGTGVYEQYF. CDR3 DNA sequence: TGCAGTGCTTCCCCTTCCGGGACAGGGGTCTACGAGCAGTACTTC.

J is TRBJ2-2 and V is TRBV7-3, with 8 nucleotides matching TRBD1. The CDR3 contains 15 residues. The germline CDR1 and CDR2 sequences are SGHTA and FQGTGA. V shed 9 bases and J 1 base; nucleotides not matched to a gene: 7. The chain's CDR3 is CASSTTGGNTGELFF. The CDR3 region has the DNA TGTGCCAGTAGTACAACAGGGGGGAACACCGGGGAGCTGTTTTTT.

The chain is built from TRBV2 and TRBJ1-2; D is undetermined. CDR3 length equals 15 residues. From germline, CDR1 is SNHLY and CDR2 FYNNEI. Trimming took 0 bases from V and 0 from J, leaving 8 bases between them. The CDR3 DNA is TGTGCCAGCAGTGAAGCCGGGATAGCTAACTATGGCTACACCTTC. It specifies CASSEAGIANYGYTF.

This clonotype occurred a few times. V gene TRBV15 combines with J gene TRBJ2-7, with 10 bases matching TRBD1. V dropped 1 base and J dropped 2; count of bases not matched to a gene: 5. Germline CDR1 LNHNV, CDR2 YYDKDF (reference sequence). This CDR3 region has 16 residues. The CDR3 loop reads CATSRAGDRGTYEQYF. CDR3 in DNA: TGTGCCACCAGCAGAGCGGGGGACAGGGGAACCTACGAGCAGTACTTC.

The chain recombines TRBV29-1 with TRBJ1-5; a weak D match, TRBD1 (6 bases). This CDR3 contains 14 residues. Germline values: CDR1 SQVTM, CDR2 ANQGSEA. CDR3 DNA: TGCAGTGAGTCGGGCAGGGGTGTGGATCAGCCCCAGCATTTT. This sequence encodes CSESGRGVDQPQHF.

This clonotype was observed a few times. The rearrangement links TRBV12-3 or TRBV12-4 to TRBJ1-1; 9 nucleotides align to TRBD1. The length of the CDR3 is 14 residues. Trimming took 6 bases from V and 6 from J; bases not matched to a gene: 8. The CDR3 is CASSRDRDEAEAFF. CDR3 coding DNA: TGTGCCAGCAGCCGGGACAGGGATGAGGCTGAAGCTTTCTTT.

This clonotype was counted only a few times. The chain uses TRBV2 and TRBJ2-2; no firm D call. Between the trimmed V and J ends, which lost 4 bases and 3 bases, there was a span of 9 bases. Per germline, CDR1 SNHLY and CDR2 FYNNEI. CDR3 length equals 14 residues. CDR3 nucleotides: TGTGCCAGCAGTGGGCCCGGGCACACCGGGGAGCTGTTTTTT. This codes for CASSGPGHTGELFF.

Note on this clonotype: Germline is not matched at one junction end, which may reflect a read error. This chain joins TRBV24-1 and TRBJ1-4, with TRBD1 identical over 12 bases. This CDR3 has 17 amino acids. Germline V lookup: CDR1 KGHDR, CDR2 SFDVKD. CDR3 in DNA: TGTGCCACCAGTGATCCCGGGACAGGGGGCGAGTATGAAAAACTGCTTTTT. Translating it yields CATSDPGTGGEYEKLLF.

The DNA for the CDR3 is TGTGCCAGCAGTCGGGACCGATCCGAGCAGTTCTTC. Translated: CASSRDRSEQFF. V is TRBV6-6 and J is TRBJ2-5; D possibly matches TRBD1 or TRBD2 (5 bases each). The end of the DNA fits TRBJ2-1 better, so the J call may be wrong. Germline-derived CDR1 and CDR2 are MNHNY and SVGAGI (reference sequence). This CDR3 contains 12 residues.

V usage is TRBV12-3 or TRBV12-4 and J usage is TRBJ2-5; D uncertain. The CDR3 is 13 amino acids. V was shortened by 6 bases and J by 1 base, with 9 bases between the two germline ends. In DNA form, the CDR3 reads TGTGCCAGCAGGGCCTCAGCCCAAGAGACCCAGTACTTC. This codes for CASRASAQETQYF.

The chain couples TRBV5-8 to TRBJ1-2; 7 bases fit TRBD1. The CDR3 has 15 amino acids. The germline CDR1 and CDR2 sequences are SGHTS and YDEGEE. The J segment lost 1 base and the V segment lost 3 bases, leaving 6 bases of the junction unmatched. In nucleotides, the CDR3 is TGTGCCAGCAGCTCGGGGACAGATGTTAACTATGGCTACACCTTC. It translates to CASSSGTDVNYGYTF.

This rearrangement joins TRBV29-1 to TRBJ2-7, with D perhaps matching TRBD1 or TRBD2 (5 bases each). V dropped 4 bases and J dropped 7 bases, with 17 bases sitting between them. CDR3 length: 13 residues. The germline V gene has CDR1 SQVTM and CDR2 ANQGSEA. As DNA, the CDR3 is TGCAGCGTTGTGGGGGTTCTAGGGGTTGAGCAGTACTTC. It translates to CSVVGVLGVEQYF.

The chain carries TRBV19 and TRBJ2-7, with 11 bases lining up with TRBD2. Germline trimming cut 9 bases from V and 3 bases from J; bases unmatched to any gene: 13. CDR3 length equals 16 residues. The germline gives CDR1 LNHDA, CDR2 SQIVND (reference sequence). This CDR3 is CASSYSIAGGVYEQYF. CDR3 in DNA: TGTGCCAGCAGTTACTCCATAGCGGGAGGGGTCTACGAGCAGTACTTC.

This clonotype is a singleton in its sample. Germline is not matched at one junction end, which may reflect a read error. The chain combines TRBV10-3 with TRBJ2-7; D may be TRBD1 or TRBD2 (6 bases each). CDR3 length: 13 residues. Germline CDR1 and CDR2: ENHRY and SYGVKD. CDR3 in DNA: TGTGCCAGCAGTTACTCCGGGGGCAACGAGCAGTACTTC. It encodes CASSYSGGNEQYF.

CDR3 DNA sequence: TGTGCCAGCAGCCCACCGGGACAGAAAGAGACCCAGTACTTC. As protein: CASSPPGQKETQYF. The V and J genes are TRBV7-9 and TRBJ2-5; 7 nucleotides line up with TRBD1. V dropped 5 bases and J dropped 3; count of bases not matched to a gene: 6. CDR3 length: 14 amino acids. Germline CDR1 and CDR2: SEHNR and FQNEAQ (reference sequence).

The chain uses TRBV11-2 and TRBJ2-2; unclear D gene. The ends were cut back, 1 base at V and 0 bases at J, with 9 bases in the middle. The length of the CDR3 is 16 residues. In germline, CDR1 is SGHAT, CDR2 FQNNGV. CDR3 coding DNA: TGTGCCAGCAGCTTAGTGCCCCCTCCGAACACCGGGGAGCTGTTTTTT. Translating it yields CASSLVPPPNTGELFF.

This clonotype has only a few counts. A much larger clonotype is one base distant, so this may be a read error. The rearrangement uses TRBV9 and TRBJ2-2, with TRBD1 matching 7 bases. This CDR3 is 13 amino acids long. The junction had 2 bases not matched to a gene; V was cut back by 5 bases and J by 4 bases. Germline values: CDR1 SGDLS, CDR2 YYNGEE. The CDR3 here is CASSAGGTGELFF. CDR3 nucleotides: TGTGCCAGCAGTGCAGGGGGCACCGGGGAGCTGTTTTTT.

Notes on this clonotype: Sequence at one end of the junction differs from germline and may be a read error. CDR3 sequence: CAGSSGQGDTEAFF. The CDR3 coding sequence is TGTGCCGGCAGCTCCGGACAGGGAGACACTGAAGCTTTCTTT. The chain is built from TRBV7-9 and TRBJ1-1; 8 bases match TRBD1. This CDR3 comprises 14 residues. CDR1 and CDR2 (germline): SEHNR, FQNEAQ (reference sequence).

There are a few counts of this clonotype. J is TRBJ2-5 and V is TRBV6-5, with D possibly TRBD2 on 5 matching bases. The CDR3 covers 15 residues. The germline gives CDR1 MNHEY, CDR2 SVGAGI. Trimming cost V 5 bases and J 2 bases, with 15 bases left between them. The CDR3 DNA sequence: TGTGCCAGCAGTGAAGAGGGTATCCATCAAGAGACCCAGTACTTC. Amino acids: CASSEEGIHQETQYF.

This clonotype came up once. A much larger clone is a single base away; this may be a read error. The conserved phenylalanine or tryptophan is not found at the CDR3 terminus, so this likely reflects a read error. The chain combines TRBV29-1 with TRBJ1-2; D might be TRBD1 (6 bases). V gave up 6 bases and J gave up 7 bases, with 18 bases separating them. This CDR3 is built from 13 residues. CDR1 is SQVTM, CDR2 ANQGSEA, per germline. CDR3 residues: CSVPLPQGFGYTL. For the CDR3, the DNA is TGCAGCGTACCCCTGCCCCAGGGGTTTGGCTACACCCTC.

V is TRBV13 and J is TRBJ1-2; D not certain. V lost 0 bases, J lost 3 bases, and 5 bases lay in between. Germline CDR1 is PRHDT and CDR2 is FYEKMQ (reference sequence). The CDR3 length is 13 residues. This CDR3 is CASSLGYDYGYTF. CDR3 DNA sequence: TGTGCCAGCAGCTTAGGGTACGACTATGGCTACACCTTC.

This sequence joins TRBV24-1 and TRBJ1-1; no reliable D call. Trimming removed 4 bases at V and 5 bases at J, with 13 bases between. The CDR3 spans 14 residues. In germline, CDR1 is KGHDR, CDR2 SFDVKD. Here the CDR3 reads CATSDRARGTEAFF. The CDR3 region has the DNA TGTGCCACCAGTGACCGGGCCAGAGGGACTGAAGCTTTCTTT.

This chain connects TRBV7-2 to TRBJ2-7, with 9 bases that match TRBD2. V lost 6 bases and J lost 3; bases outside the gene matches: 6. CDR1 SGHTA and CDR2 FQGNSA come from the germline V gene. The CDR3 length is 14 residues. CDR3 amino acids: CASRDIAGDYEQYF. CDR3 DNA: TGTGCCAGCAGGGATATAGCGGGGGACTACGAGCAGTACTTC.

This clonotype has ten or more counts. This sequence joins TRBV7-8 and TRBJ1-4; weak D call: TRBD1 (6 bases). This CDR3 region has 12 residues. The ends were cut back, 5 bases at V and 14 bases at J, with 15 bases in the middle. From germline, CDR1 is SGHVS and CDR2 FQNEAQ. For the CDR3, the DNA is TGTGCCAGCAGCACCTTCGACAGGAGGCTGTTTTTT. As protein: CASSTFDRRLFF.

This chain links TRBV12-3 or TRBV12-4 with TRBJ1-6; perhaps TRBD1 as D (6 bases). The CDR3 totals 15 residues. The V and J ends lost 1 base and 7 bases respectively, with 11 bases between them. CDR3 protein: CASSLEQGPNSPLHF. The CDR3 bases are TGTGCCAGCAGTTTAGAACAGGGCCCCAATTCACCCCTCCACTTT.

The chain employs TRBV7-9 and TRBJ2-4; no definite D call. The CDR3 extends over 14 amino acids. Trimming pared 6 bases from V and 6 bases from J, leaving 15 bases between. Germline V CDR1 and CDR2: SEHNR, FQNEAQ (reference sequence). CDR3 sequence: CASSPVLSANIQYF. As DNA, the CDR3 is TGTGCCAGCAGTCCAGTCCTATCGGCAAACATTCAGTACTTC.

This clonotype was recorded a few times. The genes are TRBV20-1 and TRBJ1-2; D is unclear. The germline gives CDR1 DFQATT, CDR2 SNEGSKA (reference sequence). Trimming took 6 bases from V and 0 from J, leaving 11 bases between them. This CDR3 comprises 13 residues. The CDR3 is CSAPSYSNYGYTF. The DNA for the CDR3 is TGCAGTGCGCCCTCCTATTCTAACTATGGCTACACCTTC.

CDR3: CAISESLDRVHSQPQHF. In DNA, the CDR3 is TGTGCCATCAGTGAGTCTTTGGACAGGGTGCACAGTCAGCCCCAGCATTTT. The chain employs TRBV10-3 and TRBJ1-5; 8 nucleotides match TRBD1. The V and J ends lost 0 bases and 6 bases, in that order; junction bases with no gene match: 10. The CDR3 sequence is 17 residues long. Germline-derived CDR1 and CDR2 are ENHRY and SYGVKD.

J is TRBJ2-5 and V is TRBV7-2; 8 bases agree with TRBD2. V lost 1 base to trimming and J lost 5 bases; unmatched junction nucleotides: 3. Germline assignment: CDR1 SGHTA and CDR2 FQGNSA. This CDR3 comprises 14 residues. The CDR3 reads CASSLGGTRETQYF. As DNA, the CDR3 is TGTGCCAGCAGCTTAGGCGGGACTAGGGAGACCCAGTACTTC.